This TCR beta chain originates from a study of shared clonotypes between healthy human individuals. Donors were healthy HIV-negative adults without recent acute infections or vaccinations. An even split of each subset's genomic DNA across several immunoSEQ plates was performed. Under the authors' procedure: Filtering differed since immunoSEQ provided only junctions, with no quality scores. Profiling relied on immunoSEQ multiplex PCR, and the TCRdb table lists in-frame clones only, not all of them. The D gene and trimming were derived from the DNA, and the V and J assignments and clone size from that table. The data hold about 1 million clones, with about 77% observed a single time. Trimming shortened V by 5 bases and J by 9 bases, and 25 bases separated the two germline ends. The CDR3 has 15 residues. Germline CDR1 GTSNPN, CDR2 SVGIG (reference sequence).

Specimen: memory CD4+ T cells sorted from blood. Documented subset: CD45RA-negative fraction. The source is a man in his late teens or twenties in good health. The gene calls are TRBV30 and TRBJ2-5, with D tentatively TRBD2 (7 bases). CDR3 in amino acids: CAWLPGGGYLGAQYF. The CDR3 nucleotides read TGTGCCTGGCTGCCGGGGGGCGGATACCTAGGGGCCCAGTACTTC. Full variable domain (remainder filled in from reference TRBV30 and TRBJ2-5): SQTIHQWPATLVQPVGSPLSLECTVEGTSNPNLYWYRQAAGRGLQLLFYSVGIGQISSEVPQNLSASRPQDRQFILSSKKLLLSDSGFYLCAWLPGGGYLGAQYFGPGTRLLVL.